This TCR beta chain was identified during a study of CD8+ T cells in alopecia areata. Overall study: Tofacitinib was given for 6 to 18 months, then stopped for 6 months.

V shed 4 bases and J 1 base; nucleotides not matched to a gene: 5. The V gene's germline CDR1 is SNHLY and CDR2 FYNNEI. CDR3 length equals 16 residues. Stated treatment: oral pan-JAK inhibitor, 5-10 mg twice daily. Study observations and caveats: Relative to mice, TCR sharing across patients was less clear, a difference possibly HLA-related. Relative to normal scalp, lesional scalp, especially alopecia totalis/universalis, showed higher clonality. On tofacitinib, scalp clonality and expanded CD8+ clones among top 100 fell significantly.

Sequencing templates came from extracted RNA that was reverse transcribed into cDNA. Data came from immunoSEQ multiplex PCR; TCRdb stores just in-frame clones and leaves some out. This sample has fewer than 110,000 clones, with under 90% found just once. Note on this clone: Its antigen is unknown.

This rearrangement joins TRBV2 to TRBJ2-1, with 9 bases that match TRBD1. The receptor comes from a human donor with alopecia areata. The specimen was CD8+ T cells sorted from blood, collected at approximately week 30, from a patient treated with tofacitinib. The CDR3 nucleotides are TGTGCCAGCAGTGCAGAGGGACAGGGTTCCTACAATGAGCAGTTCTTC. Protein sequence: CASSAEGQGSYNEQFF. The variable domain in full, completed from reference TRBV2 and TRBJ2-1, reads EPEVTQTPSHQVTQMGQEVILRCVPISNHLYFYWYRQILGQKVEFLVSFYNNEISEKSEIFDDQFSVERPDGSNFTLKIRSTKLEDSAMYFCASSAEGQGSYNEQFFGPGTRLTVL.